The clone carrying this TCR beta chain was observed a few times. Its specificity is not known. This sample is part of a study of beta chain features in type 1 diabetes. Looking at the study overall: Cells sorted and examined across all samples totaled approximately 100,000,000.

Whole-study results and caveats: No resolution was reached here on whether HLA type influences TCRB rearrangement. A moderate, significant TCRB CDR3 shortening appeared in type 1 diabetes across four CD4+ subsets. The study found that naive, central memory and Treg TCRB repertoires appeared more similar in patients than in healthy donors.

cDNA synthesis used the whole RNA isolate, giving expressed TCRB sequences. Profiling relied on immunoSEQ multiplex PCR, and the TCRdb table lists in-frame clones only, not all of them. The repertoire holds hundreds of thousands of clones, around an eighth seen once, with approximately 0.022% in the top ten. V dropped 4 bases and J dropped 5 bases, with 13 bases sitting between them. CDR1 and CDR2 from the germline V gene are SGHNT and YYREEE (reference sequence). The CDR3 has 13 amino acids. The origin of this receptor is a man between 18 and 35 years old with type 1 diabetes. The rearrangement joins TRBV5-4 to TRBJ2-7; D assignment may be TRBD1 or TRBD2 (5 bases each). The sample taken for sequencing was naive CD4+ T cells from blood. This CDR3 is CASSRPGRDEQYF. CDR3 sequence (DNA): TGTGCCAGCAGCCGCCCGGGGCGGGACGAGCAGTACTTC.